These 25 T cell receptor beta chains share one sample of origin, sequenced in a study of beta chain features in type 1 diabetes. Study conclusions and caveats: Moderate but significant shortening of TCRB CDR3s was recorded in all four CD4+ subsets from Type 1 diabetes patients.

Investigators reverse transcribed all isolated RNA, so they sequenced expressed TCRB transcripts. TCRdb keeps only in-frame clones here, not all; method: immunoSEQ multiplex PCR. Among 600,000 to 700,000 clones listed, 13% were seen once. Their specific antigens are unknown. Source material: naive CD4+ T cells from blood. Every receptor here comes from a man aged 18 to 35 with type 1 diabetes.

V usage is TRBV15 and J usage is TRBJ2-7; D is undetermined. This CDR3 is built from 12 residues. The germline V gene has CDR1 LNHNV and CDR2 YYDKDF (reference sequence). V was pared by 3 bases and J by 5 bases, with 8 bases between. CDR3 in amino acids: CATSRPRDEQYF. The CDR3 DNA sequence: TGTGCCACCAGCAGGCCTCGCGACGAGCAGTACTTC.

This clone has only a few counts. The same CDR3 also results from other DNA sequences found in this sample. The chain employs TRBV7-2 and TRBJ1-4; weak D call: TRBD1 (5 bases). The V gene's germline CDR1 is SGHTA and CDR2 FQGNSA. The V end lost 5 bases, the J end lost 3 bases, and 10 bases lay between the germline ends. This CDR3 has 14 residues. The CDR3 DNA sequence: TGTGCCAGCAGCCTGAGGGGTGCTAATGAAAAACTGTTTTTT. Translation gives CASSLRGANEKLFF.

The table lists this clone with a few counts. The CDR3 spells CASSFPRRETQYF. CDR3 nucleotide sequence: TGTGCCAGCAGTTTCCCGCGTAGGGAGACCCAGTACTTC. The chain recombines TRBV28 with TRBJ2-5, with no clear D. V was trimmed by 3 bases and J by 5 bases, leaving 10 bases between them. The length of the CDR3 is 13 residues. The germline V gene encodes CDR1 MDHEN and CDR2 SYDVKM.

The chain recombines TRBV4-1 with TRBJ1-2; tentative D call: TRBD1 (5 bases). The CDR3 has 16 amino acids. V was shortened by 0 bases and J by 3 bases, with 14 bases between the two germline ends. Germline V gene sequence: CDR1 MGHRA, CDR2 YSYEKL. This CDR3 reads CASSQEPLGPYYGYTF. Here the CDR3 DNA reads TGCGCCAGCAGCCAAGAGCCACTGGGACCCTACTATGGCTACACCTTC.

This clone was counted a few times. The genes are TRBV30 and TRBJ2-7; no clear D gene. The CDR3 is 13 amino acids. Germline CDR1 reads GTSNPN; CDR2 reads SVGIG (reference sequence). V dropped 1 base and J dropped 2 bases, with 9 bases sitting between them. CDR3 amino acids: CAWSAGPTYEQYF. In DNA form, the CDR3 reads TGTGCCTGGAGTGCCGGTCCTACCTACGAGCAGTACTTC.

The chain uses TRBV7-6 and TRBJ2-1, with D tentatively TRBD2 (5 bases). Germline V gene data show CDR1 as SGHVS and CDR2 as FNYEAQ. The CDR3 spans 16 residues. Trimming removed 5 bases from V and 0 bases from J, with 14 bases in between. DNA for the CDR3: TGTGCCAGCAGCCTCTCCGAGGGTAGCTCCTACAATGAGCAGTTCTTC. It is translated as CASSLSEGSSYNEQFF.

This clone came up a few times. The genes are TRBV9 and TRBJ1-1; D is uncertain. Germline CDR1 reads SGDLS; CDR2 reads YYNGEE. The ends were cut back, 2 bases at V and 0 bases at J, with 8 bases in the middle. This CDR3 is built from 14 residues. The DNA of the CDR3 is TGTGCCAGCAGCGTCAGGAGTCTGAACACTGAAGCTTTCTTT. It is translated as CASSVRSLNTEAFF.

The V gene is TRBV29-1, the J gene TRBJ2-6, with unresolved D. Germline V lookup: CDR1 SQVTM, CDR2 ANQGSEA. Trimming took off 7 bases at V and 0 bases at J, with 10 bases between the two ends. The CDR3 has 14 residues. CDR3 loop: CSARPFSGANVLTF. CDR3 sequence (DNA): TGCAGCGCCCGGCCCTTCTCTGGGGCCAACGTCCTGACTTTC.

J is TRBJ1-1 and V is TRBV29-1; D remains unclear. The CDR3 sequence is 15 residues long. Trimming took off 4 bases at V and 0 bases at J, with 15 bases between the two ends. In germline, CDR1 is SQVTM, CDR2 ANQGSEA. CDR3 DNA: TGCAGCGTTGGTGCCGGGCAGTCCATGAACACTGAAGCTTTCTTT. It codes for CSVGAGQSMNTEAFF.

This chain joins TRBV6-1 and TRBJ1-2; a weak D match, TRBD1 (5 bases). Germline V lookup: CDR1 MNHNS, CDR2 SASEGT. Trimming left V 8 bases short and J 5 bases short, with 21 bases between. CDR3 length: 15 residues. CDR3 residues: CASLISGTEGYGYTF. CDR3 in DNA: TGTGCCAGCCTGATAAGCGGGACGGAGGGATATGGCTACACCTTC.

This clone was seen more than once but under ten times. The chain carries TRBV5-6 and TRBJ1-2, with D possibly matching TRBD1 (6 bases). The CDR3 is 13 amino acids. Germline CDR1 is SGHDT and CDR2 is YYEEEE. Trimming removed 0 bases from V and 5 bases from J, with 8 bases in between. CDR3 amino acids: CASSLGQVYGYTF. The CDR3 DNA is TGTGCCAGCAGCTTGGGACAGGTGTATGGCTACACCTTC.

The V gene is TRBV6-1, the J gene TRBJ2-5, with D possibly being TRBD1 (5 bases). The CDR3 is made up of 15 amino acids. Germline assignment: CDR1 MNHNS and CDR2 SASEGT. V was trimmed by 6 bases and J by 2 bases, leaving 16 bases between them. The CDR3 DNA reads TGTGCCAGCAGCGCTAATGGGGCGTCTCAAGAGACCCAGTACTTC. Its protein product is CASSANGASQETQYF.

The J gene is TRBJ1-1, the V gene TRBV28; 9 positions agree with TRBD1. The CDR3 length is 18 residues. Germline lookup yields CDR1 MDHEN and CDR2 SYDVKM. After removal of 3 bases from V and 0 bases from J, the junction contained 11 bases not matched to a gene. The CDR3 region is CASSFATGTGIMNTEAFF. CDR3 DNA: TGTGCCAGCAGTTTCGCCACCGGGACAGGGATTATGAACACTGAAGCTTTCTTT.

This clone was found a few times. J is TRBJ2-3 and V is TRBV6-6; D might be TRBD1 (5 bases). Looked up from germline, CDR1 is MNHNY and CDR2 is SVGAGI (reference sequence). The CDR3 loop spans 12 amino acids. The CDR3 region has the DNA TGTTCGTCTGGGGCTTACACAGATACGCAGTATTTT. Its protein product is CSSGAYTDTQYF.

A few counts support this clone. CDR3 DNA: TGTGCCAGTTGGGACAGGGGTACCACAGATACGCAGTATTTT. Translating it yields CASWDRGTTDTQYF. V gene TRBV19 combines with J gene TRBJ2-3; 10 bases line up with TRBD1. The CDR3 spans 14 residues. The germline V gene has CDR1 LNHDA and CDR2 SQIVND (reference sequence). Unmatched junction bases numbered 4, after V lost 8 bases and J lost 2 bases.

The chain recombines TRBV7-9 with TRBJ1-4; no firm D call. There are 13 residues in the CDR3. Trimming cost V 1 base and J 8 bases, with 8 bases left between them. CDR1 and CDR2 from the germline V gene are SEHNR and FQNEAQ (reference sequence). The CDR3 coding sequence is TGTGCCAGCAGCTTAGACGGGGTAGAAAAACTGTTTTTT. It codes for CASSLDGVEKLFF. Supplemented by reference TRBV7-9 and TRBJ1-4, the full variable domain reads DTGVSQNPRHKITKRGQNVTFRCDPISEHNRLYWYRQTLGQGPEFLTYFQNEAQLEKSRLLSDRFSAERPKGSFSTLEIQRTEQGDSAMYLCASSLDGVEKLFFGSGTQLSVL.

J is TRBJ1-6 and V is TRBV6-1; D gene ambiguous. This CDR3 has 14 amino acids. Germline V CDR1 and CDR2: MNHNS, SASEGT. V lost 6 bases, J lost 2 bases, and 8 bases lay in between. DNA for the CDR3: TGTGCCAGCAGACTGGGGACCTATAATTCACCCCTCCACTTT. It yields the protein CASRLGTYNSPLHF.

The J gene is TRBJ1-1, the V gene TRBV13, with D unclear. CDR3 length: 13 residues. The germline V and J ends were trimmed by 3 bases and 1 base, with 6 bases remaining between them. The germline gives CDR1 PRHDT, CDR2 FYEKMQ (reference sequence). Here the CDR3 reads CASSFTGNTEAFF. Written as DNA, the CDR3 is TGTGCCAGCAGCTTCACGGGGAACACTGAAGCTTTCTTT.

The chain links TRBV27 to TRBJ2-2; D is undetermined. The CDR3 is 13 amino acids. Germline CDR1 and CDR2: MNHEY and SMNVEV (reference sequence). V was trimmed by 7 bases and J by 2 bases, leaving 8 bases between them. The CDR3 DNA sequence: TGTGCCAGCATGTGGGCCAACACCGGGGAGCTGTTTTTT. Translated, it gives CASMWANTGELFF.

In its sample, this clone was seen a few times. This chain uses TRBV7-9 with TRBJ2-2; D might be TRBD2 (6 bases). The CDR3 spans 14 residues. The germline V and J ends were trimmed by 3 bases and 5 bases, with 10 bases remaining between them. CDR1 and CDR2 from the germline V gene are SEHNR and FQNEAQ (reference sequence). CDR3 nucleotides: TGTGCCAGCAGCTTGCTGGGGAGGACCGGGGAGCTGTTTTTT. This codes for CASSLLGRTGELFF. Filled out from reference TRBV7-9 and TRBJ2-2, the complete variable domain reads DTGVSQNPRHKITKRGQNVTFRCDPISEHNRLYWYRQTLGQGPEFLTYFQNEAQLEKSRLLSDRFSAERPKGSFSTLEIQRTEQGDSAMYLCASSLLGRTGELFFGEGSRLTVL.

This clone was picked up a small number of times. V and J are TRBV4-1 and TRBJ1-6, with a weak D call TRBD1 (6 bases). Trimming took off 3 bases at V and 10 bases at J, with 13 bases between the two ends. This CDR3 is 14 amino acids long. Looked up from germline, CDR1 is MGHRA and CDR2 is YSYEKL. In DNA form, the CDR3 reads TGCGCCAGCAGCCAGGGTGACAGGACATCACCCCTCCACTTT. Translating it yields CASSQGDRTSPLHF.

In this sample, this clone turned up a few times. CDR3 loop: CASSIGTTYNEQFF. The CDR3 nucleotides are TGTGCCAGTAGTATCGGGACTACCTACAATGAGCAGTTCTTC. The V gene is TRBV19, the J gene TRBJ2-1; 7 positions agree with TRBD2. Trimming cost V 3 bases and J 2 bases; bases outside gene matches: 1. From germline, CDR1 is LNHDA and CDR2 SQIVND (reference sequence). CDR3 length: 14 residues. Based on the CDR3 plus reference TRBV19 and TRBJ2-1, the full variable domain is DGGITQSPKYLFRKEGQNVTLSCEQNLNHDAMYWYRQDPGQGLRLIYYSQIVNDFQKGDIAEGYSVSREKKESFPLTVTSAQKNPTAFYLCASSIGTTYNEQFFGPGTRLTVL.

This clone occurred a few times. The chain is built from TRBV5-1 and TRBJ2-1; the match to TRBD1 covers 7 bases. The CDR3 covers 15 residues. CDR1 and CDR2 from the germline V gene are SGHRS and YFSETQ. V shed 4 bases, J shed 4 bases, and the junction held 8 bases outside the gene matches. CDR3 sequence: CASSPLDRAYNEQFF. The CDR3 bases are TGCGCCAGCAGCCCCCTTGACAGGGCATACAATGAGCAGTTCTTC.

The chain recombines TRBV19 with TRBJ2-7, with a weak D call TRBD2 (6 bases). Between the trimmed V and J ends, which lost 1 base and 1 base, there was a span of 11 bases. Germline values: CDR1 LNHDA, CDR2 SQIVND (reference sequence). The CDR3 extends over 15 amino acids. In DNA, the CDR3 is TGTGCCAGTAGTATAGGCCAGGACTATTCCTACGAGCAGTACTTC. Protein sequence: CASSIGQDYSYEQYF.

A few counts support this clone. The chain joins TRBV6-5 to TRBJ2-3; 15 bases line up with TRBD2. Per the germline V gene, CDR1 is MNHEY and CDR2 is SVGAGI. CDR3 size: 15 residues. V gave up 5 bases and J gave up 3 bases; unmatched junction bases: 0. CDR3 in DNA: TGTGCCAGCAGTGGGACTAGCGGGGGGACAGATACGCAGTATTTT. This sequence encodes CASSGTSGGTDTQYF.